These 29 T cell receptor beta chains were sequenced from one sample in a study of cytomegalovirus exposure and HLA in healthy donors. The PCR had 60 Vbeta and 13 Jbeta primers. Generated by immunoSEQ multiplex PCR, the TCRdb table keeps only in-frame clones and is missing some. Of 150,000 to 200,000 clones listed, more than 70% are singletons. The material sequenced was PBMCs. The receptors originated from a boy aged 5-17 years in good health and CMV-seronegative.

The chain combines TRBV9 with TRBJ2-7; D gene ambiguous. Looked up from germline, CDR1 is SGDLS and CDR2 is YYNGEE. The CDR3 length is 12 residues. V lost 4 bases to trimming and J lost 0 bases, with 5 bases between them. The CDR3 is CASSSSSYEQYF. In DNA, the CDR3 is TGTGCCAGCAGCTCGAGCTCCTACGAGCAGTACTTC. The whole variable domain, remainder taken from reference TRBV9 and TRBJ2-7, is DSGVTQTPKHLITATGQRVTLRCSPRSGDLSVYWYQQSLDQGLQFLIQYYNGEERAKGNILERFSAQQFPDLHSELNLSSLELGDSALYFCASSSSSYEQYFGPGTRLTVT.

The J gene is TRBJ1-4, the V gene TRBV28, with TRBD1 matching 9 bases. Trimming at V came to 0 bases and at J to 3 bases, leaving 11 bases not matched to a gene. Per germline, CDR1 MDHEN and CDR2 SYDVKM. The CDR3 runs to 19 residues. For the CDR3, the DNA is TGTGCCAGCAGTTTATGGGCTTGGGGACAGGGATCGTCTAATGAAAAACTGTTTTTT. Translating it yields CASSLWAWGQGSSNEKLFF.

The V and J genes are TRBV6-4 and TRBJ2-1; D call uncertain. This CDR3 has 15 amino acids. The germline V gene encodes CDR1 MRHNA and CDR2 SNTAGT. V was cut by 0 bases and J by 5 bases, with 11 bases left in between. CDR3 loop: CASSDSTSGDNEQFF. In DNA, the CDR3 is TGTGCCAGCAGTGACTCGACCTCAGGTGACAATGAGCAGTTCTTC.

The chain uses TRBV18 and TRBJ2-6; TRBD2 matches 8 bases. The V gene end was trimmed by 6 bases and the J gene end by 2 bases; junction bases not matched to a gene: 9. Germline CDR1 is KGHSH and CDR2 is LQKENI. The CDR3 is made up of 17 amino acids. The CDR3 DNA follows: TGTGCCAGCTCCCCGCGGGGGGCAGGGACTGGGGCCAACGTCCTGACTTTC. This codes for CASSPRGAGTGANVLTF.

The chain employs TRBV6-5 and TRBJ2-7; D remains ambiguous. CDR1 is MNHEY, CDR2 SVGAGI, per germline. The CDR3 is 11 amino acids. V was pared by 3 bases and J by 4 bases, with 4 bases between. In nucleotides, the CDR3 is TGTGCCAGCAGTTATAAATACGAGCAGTACTTC. Translating it yields CASSYKYEQYF.

This clone was detected once. Here the CDR3 DNA reads TGCACCAGCAGCCAAGAGAAGCGGGGAACGCTAGAAGAGACCCAGTACTTC. It yields the protein CTSSQEKRGTLEETQYF. The V and J genes are TRBV1 and TRBJ2-5; the table calls TRBD2, which could not be checked here. TRBV1 is an annotated pseudogene. CDR3 length: 17 amino acids.

The chain joins TRBV2 to TRBJ2-2; D is perhaps TRBD1 (6 bases). The CDR3 length is 11 residues. Trimming took off 7 bases at V and 7 bases at J, with 7 bases between the two ends. Germline V CDR1 and CDR2: SNHLY, FYNNEI. CDR3 in DNA: TGTGCCAGCAAGGGACACGGGGAGCTGTTTTTT. Its protein product is CASKGHGELFF.

The rearrangement joins TRBV6-1 to TRBJ2-7; 7 nucleotides match TRBD2. The CDR3 runs to 13 residues. Trimming at V came to 9 bases and at J to 2 bases, leaving 7 bases not matched to a gene. Germline assignment: CDR1 MNHNS and CDR2 SASEGT. The CDR3 reads CASTGTTPYEQYF. The CDR3 DNA sequence: TGTGCCAGTACCGGGACTACCCCCTACGAGCAGTACTTC.

The chain employs TRBV30 and TRBJ1-5; no clear D gene. Trimming shortened V by 5 bases and J by 0 bases, and 8 bases separated the two germline ends. CDR1 GTSNPN and CDR2 SVGIG come from the germline V gene (reference sequence). CDR3 length: 13 amino acids. CDR3 loop: CAWAGNSNQPQHF. The CDR3 DNA reads TGTGCCTGGGCCGGGAATAGCAATCAGCCCCAGCATTTT.

The rearrangement uses TRBV29-1 and TRBJ1-2; D is perhaps TRBD1 (5 bases). The CDR3 spans 10 residues. Trimming left V 7 bases short and J 8 bases short, with 11 bases between. Germline CDR1 SQVTM, CDR2 ANQGSEA. CDR3 nucleotide sequence: TGCAGCGCTGACCAGGGAGGCTACACCTTC. Its protein product is CSADQGGYTF.

V and J are TRBV4-1 and TRBJ1-5; D is ambiguous. Trimming stripped 1 base from V and 1 base from J, with 5 bases between. There are 14 residues in the CDR3. Germline CDR1 and CDR2: MGHRA and YSYEKL. The CDR3 region has the DNA TGCGCCAGCAGCCAAGTCGAGAGCAATCAGCCCCAGCATTTT. Its translation: CASSQVESNQPQHF.

This clone was picked up a small number of times. The sample has other DNA sequences that encode this CDR3 too. The chain is built from TRBV6-4 and TRBJ2-3; TRBD2 aligns across 8 bases. Germline trimming cut 3 bases from V and 1 base from J; bases unmatched to any gene: 0. CDR1 is MRHNA, CDR2 SNTAGT, per germline. The CDR3 contains 14 residues. Here the CDR3 DNA reads TGTGCCAGCAGTGAGCGGGGGGGCACAGATACGCAGTATTTT. Translated: CASSERGGTDTQYF.

This clone is a singleton in its sample. The genes are TRBV18 and TRBJ1-2, with a tentative D call TRBD1 (5 bases). The germline V gene encodes CDR1 KGHSH and CDR2 LQKENI. The CDR3 is 15 amino acids. The ends were cut back, 5 bases at V and 4 bases at J, with 17 bases in the middle. CDR3 bases: TGTGCCAGCTCATCTTTCGGGGGGATGGGCTATGGCTACACCTTC. Translating it yields CASSSFGGMGYGYTF.

This clone occurred once. This chain connects TRBV5-8 to TRBJ1-4, with 7 bases that match TRBD1. CDR1 is SGHTS, CDR2 YDEGEE, per germline. CDR3 size: 16 residues. The trim removed 3 bases at V and 5 bases at J, leaving 10 bases unmatched. DNA of the CDR3: TGTGCCAGCAGCTACGCGGGACAGAAGTTAAATGAAAAACTGTTTTTT. This translates into CASSYAGQKLNEKLFF.

This clone was found a few times. This chain links TRBV25-1 with TRBJ2-1; 7 bases agree with TRBD1. Germline V CDR1 and CDR2: MGHDK, SYGVNS. V lost 6 bases to trimming and J lost 0 bases; unmatched junction nucleotides: 8. The CDR3 length is 16 residues. The chain's CDR3 is CASRGYRGSSYNEQFF. As DNA, the CDR3 is TGTGCCAGCAGGGGGTACAGGGGAAGCTCCTACAATGAGCAGTTCTTC.

This clone has just a few counts. This rearrangement joins TRBV7-8 to TRBJ2-5; D is unresolved. CDR3 size: 14 residues. Per germline, CDR1 SGHVS and CDR2 FQNEAQ. The V end was cut by 2 bases, the J end by 4 bases, with 11 bases between. Here the CDR3 reads CASSLNLKSETQYF. In DNA form, the CDR3 reads TGTGCCAGCAGCTTAAATCTTAAATCAGAGACCCAGTACTTC. Together with reference TRBV7-8 and TRBJ2-5, the CDR3 gives the full variable domain: GAGVSQSPRYKVAKRGQDVALRCDPISGHVSLFWYQQALGQGPEFLTYFQNEAQLDKSGLPSDRFFAERPEGSVSTLKIQRTQQEDSAVYLCASSLNLKSETQYFGPGTRLLVL.

The rearrangement uses TRBV19 and TRBJ1-1; 8 nucleotides align to TRBD1. V shed 4 bases and J 10 bases; nucleotides not matched to a gene: 11. This CDR3 has 14 amino acids. Germline V CDR1 and CDR2: LNHDA, SQIVND (reference sequence). DNA for the CDR3: TGTGCCAGTAGTAAACTTCCGGGACAGGCCTTAGCTTTCTTT. Its translation is CASSKLPGQALAFF.

This chain uses TRBV6-1 with TRBJ1-4, with D perhaps matching TRBD1 (5 bases). CDR3 size: 11 residues. Germline V gives CDR1 MNHNS, CDR2 SASEGT. Between the trimmed V and J ends, which lost 2 bases and 13 bases, there was a span of 8 bases. The CDR3 region has the DNA TGTGCCAGCAGTGAACAGGGCCCACTGTTTTTT. Amino acids: CASSEQGPLFF.

The gene calls are TRBV7-9 and TRBJ2-1; 11 bases are a match to TRBD1. Germline V CDR1 and CDR2: SEHNR, FQNEAQ (reference sequence). The CDR3 has 17 amino acids. V trimming: 7 bases; J trimming: 4 bases; junction bases outside the gene matches: 12. The CDR3, as DNA: TGTGCCAGCATCGCCCCCCCAGGGACAGGGGGTTACAATGAGCAGTTCTTC. Translated: CASIAPPGTGGYNEQFF.

V gene TRBV10-3 combines with J gene TRBJ1-1, with a tentative D call TRBD1 (6 bases). Germline V gene lookup returns CDR1 ENHRY and CDR2 SYGVKD. V was trimmed by 4 bases and J by 0 bases, leaving 12 bases between them. The CDR3 covers 15 residues. The CDR3 region has the DNA TGTGCCATCAGTGTGGACAGTGACTTGAACACTGAAGCTTTCTTT. Translating it yields CAISVDSDLNTEAFF.

The chain joins TRBV5-5 to TRBJ2-2; D unclear. Trimming left V 4 bases short and J 0 bases short, with 10 bases between. The CDR3 runs 15 residues. Germline CDR1 reads SGHKS; CDR2 reads YYEKEE (reference sequence). The CDR3 sequence is CASSGAAANTGELFF. The CDR3 nucleotides read TGTGCCAGCAGCGGCGCGGCTGCGAACACCGGGGAGCTGTTTTTT.

This clone has only one observation. This chain connects TRBV2 to TRBJ1-3; D is uncertain. The CDR3 totals 13 residues. CDR1 and CDR2 (germline): SNHLY, FYNNEI. Trimming shortened V by 6 bases and J by 0 bases, and 6 bases separated the two germline ends. The CDR3 sequence is CASSSYSGNTIYF. CDR3 in DNA: TGTGCCAGCAGCAGTTACTCTGGAAACACCATATATTTT.

The table lists this clone with a few counts. J is TRBJ1-1 and V is TRBV29-1; D gene unclear. Trimming left V 4 bases short and J 7 bases short, with 13 bases between. Germline CDR1 reads SQVTM; CDR2 reads ANQGSEA. The CDR3 runs to 12 residues. The CDR3 is CSVVPGPLEAFF. The CDR3 DNA follows: TGCAGCGTTGTCCCGGGTCCTCTTGAAGCTTTCTTT.

The chain recombines TRBV27 with TRBJ2-7, with a weak D call TRBD1 (5 bases). Trimming left V 3 bases short and J 2 bases short, with 14 bases between. The germline V gene has CDR1 MNHEY and CDR2 SMNVEV (reference sequence). The CDR3 extends over 15 amino acids. CDR3 nucleotides: TGTGCCAGCAGTTTTAGGGGAATTTTAGCCTACGAGCAGTACTTC. Encoded protein: CASSFRGILAYEQYF.

CDR3 protein: CASSILQTGGRDSPLHF. The CDR3, as DNA: TGTGCCAGCAGTATCCTTCAGACAGGGGGTCGGGATTCACCCCTCCACTTT. V is TRBV27 and J is TRBJ1-6; 9 bases are shared with TRBD1. J gave up 8 bases and V 5 bases, and 13 bases lay outside the gene matches. This CDR3 is 17 amino acids long. Germline assignment: CDR1 MNHEY and CDR2 SMNVEV (reference sequence).

This clone occurred a few times. The chain uses TRBV28 and TRBJ2-1; D gene ambiguous. The ends were cut back, 8 bases at V and 0 bases at J, with 11 bases in the middle. Looked up from germline, CDR1 is MDHEN and CDR2 is SYDVKM. The CDR3 is 14 residues long. The CDR3 DNA follows: TGTGCCAGCGATCAGAGGAGCTCCTACAATGAGCAGTTCTTC. Amino acid sequence: CASDQRSSYNEQFF.

The genes are TRBV13 and TRBJ2-7; no reliable D call. Germline V gives CDR1 PRHDT, CDR2 FYEKMQ (reference sequence). The CDR3 is 11 amino acids. The V gene lost 6 bases and the J gene lost 4 bases, with 7 bases spanning the gap. For the CDR3, the DNA is TGTGCCAGCAGTTACAAATACGAGCAGTACTTC. Translated, it gives CASSYKYEQYF.

V gene TRBV9 combines with J gene TRBJ1-1; the D gene is possibly TRBD1 (5 bases). The ends were cut back, 4 bases at V and 3 bases at J, with 13 bases in the middle. From germline, CDR1 is SGDLS and CDR2 YYNGEE. CDR3 length: 14 amino acids. The CDR3 DNA reads as TGTGCCAGCAGCAGGAGTACAGGTCACACTGAAGCTTTCTTT. Protein: CASSRSTGHTEAFF.

This clone was detected a few times. The chain uses TRBV4-3 and TRBJ1-1; a weak D match, TRBD1 (5 bases). Germline lookup yields CDR1 LGHNA and CDR2 YSLEER. This CDR3 is 17 amino acids long. The V and J ends lost 5 bases and 4 bases respectively, with 23 bases between them. Here the CDR3 reads CASSLKSRGIGGTEAFF. DNA of the CDR3: TGCGCCAGCAGCTTAAAGAGTCGGGGAATCGGGGGCACTGAAGCTTTCTTT.